This T cell receptor (beta chain) is from a study of T cell responses to AZD1222 COVID-19 vaccine. Trimming at V came to 6 bases and at J to 1 base, leaving 18 bases not matched to a gene. CDR3 length: 20 amino acids. CDR1 is MNHEY and CDR2 is SVGEGT in the germline V gene. Clones were sequenced by immunoSEQ multiplex PCR, and TCRdb holds only the in-frame ones, with some missing. Of roughly 150,000 clones in the sample, about nine tenths were seen once. The sequence was obtained from an adult who received the AZD1222 COVID-19 vaccine. Sample: peripheral blood, taken 28 days after the second AZD1222 dose. This chain joins TRBV6-2 or TRBV6-3 and TRBJ2-4, with 10 bases lining up with TRBD2. The CDR3 nucleotides read TGTGCCAGCAGCCAATCGACTAGCGGGTCTTCTCGCGAGGCCAAAAACATTCAGTACTTC. As protein: CASSQSTSGSSREAKNIQYF.